The 30 T cell receptor beta chains presented below share a single source sample, sequenced in a study of shared clonotypes between healthy human individuals. TCRdb keeps only in-frame clones here, not all; method: immunoSEQ multiplex PCR. The data show under 2.5 million clones, about nine tenths seen once. The specimen was naive CD4+ T cells from PBMCs. As for subset: CD45RA+ positively selected. The receptors were gathered from a man aged 18-30 years in good health. Some clones in this sample may be carry-over from other donors' samples.

The V gene is TRBV4-3, the J gene TRBJ2-1, with 13 bases that match TRBD2. The CDR3 is 16 residues long. The V and J ends lost 4 bases and 9 bases, in that order; junction bases with no gene match: 9. Germline CDR1 is LGHNA and CDR2 is YSLEER. The DNA of the CDR3 is TGCGCCAGCAGCCGCATACTAGCGGGAGGGCTCGGTGAGCAGTTCTTC. It specifies CASSRILAGGLGEQFF.

This clone was counted a single time. This chain uses TRBV6-5 with TRBJ2-2, with 7 nucleotides matching TRBD2. CDR1 MNHEY and CDR2 SVGAGI come from the germline V gene. With 6 bases clipped from V and 5 bases from J, the junction kept 6 bases outside the gene matches. There are 14 residues in the CDR3. This CDR3 reads CASRPGGRTGELFF. CDR3 in DNA: TGTGCCAGCAGGCCCGGCGGGAGAACCGGGGAGCTGTTTTTT.

This clone has a single count. The chain employs TRBV5-1 and TRBJ2-5; 7 bases match TRBD1. Germline assignment: CDR1 SGHRS and CDR2 YFSETQ. CDR3 length: 14 residues. J was trimmed by 1 base and V by 5 bases; bases with no gene match: 5. The CDR3 protein is CASSNRGLQETQYF. CDR3 bases: TGCGCCAGCAGTAACAGGGGCCTCCAAGAGACCCAGTACTTC.

This chain uses TRBV27 with TRBJ2-4; weak D call: TRBD2 (6 bases). The CDR3 is 10 residues long. From germline, CDR1 is MNHEY and CDR2 SMNVEV (reference sequence). The V end lost 5 bases, the J end lost 15 bases, and 11 bases lay between the germline ends. In DNA, the CDR3 is TGTGCCAGCAGTGGGGGACTTTTGTACTTC. Translated, it gives CASSGGLLYF.

With regard to this clone: At the DNA level, this CDR3 is encoded by other sequences in the same sample as well. V and J are TRBV30 and TRBJ1-1; tentative D call: TRBD1 (5 bases). Trimming stripped 0 bases from V and 6 bases from J, with 5 bases between. The CDR3 is made up of 11 amino acids. The V gene's germline CDR1 is GTSNPN and CDR2 SVGIG (reference sequence). In DNA form, the CDR3 reads TGTGCCTGGAGTGTGGGGCCTGAAGCTTTCTTT. It yields the protein CAWSVGPEAFF.

This clone was counted between two and nine times. The DNA for the CDR3 is TGTGCCAGCAGTTCGCGGGGAGAGACCAGTGAAAAACTGTTTTTT. Protein: CASSSRGETSEKLFF. V is TRBV6-5 and J is TRBJ1-4; no firm D call. This CDR3 is built from 15 residues. The germline V and J ends were trimmed by 4 bases and 7 bases, with 16 bases remaining between them. Germline V gives CDR1 MNHEY, CDR2 SVGAGI.

This clone appeared a few times. One end of the junction does not line up with germline, which may come from a read error. This chain links TRBV7-8 with TRBJ2-5, with 8 bases identical to TRBD2. This CDR3 comprises 15 residues. Germline V gives CDR1 SGHVS, CDR2 FQNEAQ. The CDR3 spells CASSFPPGTRIPRDF. The CDR3 DNA is TGTGCCAGCAGCTTTCCCCCCGGGACTAGAATCCCTAGAGACTTC.

The chain has TRBV5-1 and TRBJ2-3, with 8 bases fitting TRBD2. The V gene end was trimmed by 0 bases and the J gene end by 9 bases; junction bases not matched to a gene: 9. The CDR3 is 15 amino acids. Germline CDR1 reads SGHRS; CDR2 reads YFSETQ. The CDR3 is CASSLVVAGSFTQYF. In DNA form, the CDR3 reads TGCGCCAGCAGCTTGGTAGTAGCGGGAAGTTTCACGCAGTATTTT.

The V gene is TRBV28, the J gene TRBJ1-2, with 9 nucleotides matching TRBD1. Looked up from germline, CDR1 is MDHEN and CDR2 is SYDVKM. V was pared by 1 base and J by 7 bases, with 16 bases of the junction left unmatched. The CDR3 contains 18 residues. The CDR3 nucleotides read TGTGCCAGCAGTTTATTACCGGGACAGGGACGAGCTATCGCTGGCTACACCTTC. Translated: CASSLLPGQGRAIAGYTF.

The genes are TRBV20-1 and TRBJ2-1; possibly TRBD2 for D (6 bases). From germline, CDR1 is DFQATT and CDR2 SNEGSKA (reference sequence). The CDR3 loop spans 10 amino acids. In DNA form, the CDR3 reads TGCTGTAGCGGACACAATGAGCAGTTCTTC. Translated: CCSGHNEQFF.

V is TRBV12-2 and J is TRBJ2-1. TRBV12-2 is annotated as a pseudogene. The CDR3 is 16 amino acids. CDR3 sequence: CASRLVGLTPFNEQFF. The CDR3 DNA sequence: TGTGCAAGTCGCTTAGTGGGATTAACCCCCTTCAATGAGCAGTTCTTC.

This chain connects TRBV4-1 to TRBJ1-2, with 12 bases that match TRBD1. Germline lookup yields CDR1 MGHRA and CDR2 YSYEKL. V lost 4 bases and J lost 5; bases outside the gene matches: 5. The CDR3 contains 15 residues. CDR3 protein: CASSPGTGGGYGYTF. The CDR3 region has the DNA TGCGCCAGCAGCCCTGGGACAGGGGGCGGGTATGGCTACACCTTC.

About this clone: This sample includes further DNA sequences coding for the same CDR3. The chain carries TRBV28 and TRBJ2-1; possibly TRBD1 or TRBD2 for D (5 bases each). With 5 bases removed from V and 1 base from J, the gap between germline ends came to 12 bases. The length of the CDR3 is 15 residues. CDR1 is MDHEN and CDR2 is SYDVKM in the germline V gene. The CDR3 loop reads CASSAPGSSYNEQFF. The CDR3 bases are TGTGCCAGCAGTGCCCCAGGGAGTTCCTACAATGAGCAGTTCTTC.

V and J are TRBV6-1 and TRBJ2-7; D gene ambiguous. CDR3 length: 13 amino acids. Germline V gene data show CDR1 as MNHNS and CDR2 as SASEGT. V was pared by 4 bases and J by 3 bases, with 10 bases between. DNA of the CDR3: TGTGCCAGCAGTGTCTCCGGCCTCTACGAGCAGTACTTC. Its protein is CASSVSGLYEQYF.

The V and J genes are TRBV15 and TRBJ1-4, with a weak D call TRBD1 (5 bases). In germline, CDR1 is LNHNV, CDR2 YYDKDF (reference sequence). V was cut by 3 bases and J by 8 bases, with 10 bases left in between. The CDR3 spans 13 residues. CDR3 coding DNA: TGTGCCACCAGCAGCGGACAAAGGGAAAAACTGTTTTTT. It specifies CATSSGQREKLFF.

This clone was detected only a few times. The rearrangement joins TRBV7-3 to TRBJ1-5; D is unresolved. This CDR3 has 13 amino acids. The V end lost 5 bases, the J end lost 0 bases, and 5 bases lay between the germline ends. In germline, CDR1 is SGHTA, CDR2 FQGTGA. The CDR3 bases are TGTGCCAGCAGCCTTCGTAGCAATCAGCCCCAGCATTTT. Translation: CASSLRSNQPQHF.

The rearrangement joins TRBV7-3 to TRBJ1-1, with TRBD1 as a possible D gene (5 bases). The CDR3 length is 13 residues. Germline V lookup: CDR1 SGHTA, CDR2 FQGTGA. V was shortened by 5 bases and J by 4 bases, with 11 bases between the two germline ends. The CDR3 protein is CASSPRGSTEAFF. The CDR3 bases are TGTGCCAGCAGCCCGAGGGGCTCCACTGAAGCTTTCTTT.

The chain couples TRBV11-3 to TRBJ2-2, with unresolved D. Germline V gene lookup returns CDR1 SGHNT and CDR2 YENEEA. With 3 bases removed from V and 6 bases from J, the gap between germline ends came to 11 bases. The CDR3 is 14 amino acids. The CDR3 nucleotides are TGTGCCAGCAGCTTCAGGTCCAATGCCGGGGAGCTGTTTTTT. It yields the protein CASSFRSNAGELFF.

The chain joins TRBV18 to TRBJ2-1, with TRBD2 matching 16 bases. From germline, CDR1 is KGHSH and CDR2 LQKENI. With V trimmed by 3 bases and J by 15 bases, 8 bases remained unmatched. This CDR3 has 15 residues. The CDR3 reads CASSPTGLAGGLAFF. CDR3 nucleotides: TGTGCCAGCTCACCTACGGGACTAGCGGGAGGGTTGGCGTTCTTC.

A note on this clone: This CDR3 is also generated by other DNA sequences in the sample. This rearrangement joins TRBV28 to TRBJ2-7; the D gene is possibly TRBD1 (6 bases). V lost 8 bases, J lost 4 bases, and 12 bases lay in between. Germline CDR1 and CDR2: MDHEN and SYDVKM. The CDR3 is 12 residues long. CDR3 protein: CASRRGGYEQYF. CDR3 nucleotides: TGTGCCAGCCGCAGGGGCGGATACGAGCAGTACTTC.

This chain connects TRBV5-1 to TRBJ1-4; D not certain. V shed 0 bases and J shed 4 bases, with 7 bases lying between them. Germline CDR1 and CDR2: SGHRS and YFSETQ. This CDR3 contains 14 residues. The CDR3 here is CASSLGPFNEKLFF. The CDR3 DNA reads TGCGCCAGCAGCTTGGGCCCTTTTAATGAAAAACTGTTTTTT.

The chain employs TRBV7-3 and TRBJ2-5; 7 bases align to TRBD1. Germline CDR1 reads SGHTA; CDR2 reads FQGTGA. V trimming: 5 bases; J trimming: 2 bases; junction bases outside the gene matches: 5. The CDR3 runs to 14 residues. CDR3: CASSPTGQQETQYF. The CDR3 nucleotides read TGTGCCAGCAGCCCAACGGGACAGCAAGAGACCCAGTACTTC. The full variable domain, completed using reference TRBV7-3 and TRBJ2-5, is GAGVSQTPSNKVTEKGKYVELRCDPISGHTALYWYRQSLGQGPEFLIYFQGTGAADDSGLPNDRFFAVRPEGSVSTLKIQRTERGDSAVYLCASSPTGQQETQYFGPGTRLLVL.

The rearrangement links TRBV6-1 to TRBJ2-1, with a possible D match to TRBD1 (5 bases). From germline, CDR1 is MNHNS and CDR2 SASEGT. This CDR3 has 16 residues. Trimming shortened V by 2 bases and J by 0 bases, and 11 bases separated the two germline ends. The CDR3 DNA reads as TGTGCCAGCAGTGAACATAGCCAGGGCTCCTACAATGAGCAGTTCTTC. As protein: CASSEHSQGSYNEQFF.

V and J are TRBV9 and TRBJ2-2; perhaps TRBD1 as D (6 bases). Germline assignment: CDR1 SGDLS and CDR2 YYNGEE. The V end lost 4 bases, the J end lost 7 bases, and 17 bases lay between the germline ends. The CDR3 spans 15 residues. In nucleotides, the CDR3 is TGTGCCAGCAGCCCAACACAGGGTTCATACGGGGAGCTGTTTTTT. Translation gives CASSPTQGSYGELFF.

The chain joins TRBV5-6 to TRBJ1-4; D not resolved. Per the germline V gene, CDR1 is SGHDT and CDR2 is YYEEEE. The CDR3 extends over 17 amino acids. The V and J ends lost 1 base and 3 bases respectively, with 16 bases between them. The CDR3 reads CASSLRGSRWANEKLFF. The CDR3 bases are TGTGCCAGCAGCTTGCGGGGTTCGAGGTGGGCTAATGAAAAACTGTTTTTT.

The J gene is TRBJ2-3, the V gene TRBV2; D not resolved. The CDR3 length is 13 residues. V lost 6 bases, J lost 0 bases, and 7 bases lay in between. Germline CDR1 reads SNHLY; CDR2 reads FYNNEI. The CDR3 loop reads CASRRLSTDTQYF. CDR3 DNA sequence: TGTGCCAGCAGACGACTCAGCACAGATACGCAGTATTTT.

The CDR3: CASSLDWVTNEKLFF. DNA for the CDR3: TGCGCCAGCAGTCTGGATTGGGTAACTAATGAAAAACTGTTTTTT. This chain uses TRBV5-1 with TRBJ1-4; D is undetermined. Germline CDR1 is SGHRS and CDR2 is YFSETQ. The CDR3 has 15 amino acids. The V gene lost 5 bases and the J gene lost 1 base, with 12 bases spanning the gap.

This clone was counted once. The chain is built from TRBV2 and TRBJ2-2; D might be TRBD2 (6 bases). The CDR3 contains 15 residues. V lost 6 bases and J lost 4, with 15 bases in between. Germline lookup yields CDR1 SNHLY and CDR2 FYNNEI. This chain's CDR3 is CASRGSGVGTGELFF. The CDR3 DNA follows: TGTGCCAGCAGAGGTTCGGGGGTTGGCACCGGGGAGCTGTTTTTT.

This clone appeared a few times. The chain is built from TRBV7-6 and TRBJ2-5; D not certain. The V gene's germline CDR1 is SGHVS and CDR2 FNYEAQ. V lost 1 base to trimming and J lost 7 bases, with 4 bases between them. The CDR3 runs to 11 residues. The CDR3 reads CASSLEGTQYF. In DNA, the CDR3 is TGTGCCAGCAGCTTAGAAGGGACCCAGTACTTC. Full variable domain (outside the CDR3, taken from reference TRBV7-6 and TRBJ2-5): GAGVSQSPRYKVTKRGQDVALRCDPISGHVSLYWYRQALGQGPEFLTYFNYEAQQDKSGLPNDRFSAERPEGSISTLTIQRTEQRDSAMYRCASSLEGTQYFGPGTRLLVL.

V is TRBV4-1 and J is TRBJ2-1; 9 bases are shared with TRBD2. Germline assignment: CDR1 MGHRA and CDR2 YSYEKL. This CDR3 region has 15 residues. Trimming at V came to 0 bases and at J to 8 bases, leaving 5 bases not matched to a gene. The CDR3, as DNA: TGCGCCAGCAGCCAAGAAGGCGGGAGGGTCCATGAGCAGTTCTTC. Translated, it gives CASSQEGGRVHEQFF.